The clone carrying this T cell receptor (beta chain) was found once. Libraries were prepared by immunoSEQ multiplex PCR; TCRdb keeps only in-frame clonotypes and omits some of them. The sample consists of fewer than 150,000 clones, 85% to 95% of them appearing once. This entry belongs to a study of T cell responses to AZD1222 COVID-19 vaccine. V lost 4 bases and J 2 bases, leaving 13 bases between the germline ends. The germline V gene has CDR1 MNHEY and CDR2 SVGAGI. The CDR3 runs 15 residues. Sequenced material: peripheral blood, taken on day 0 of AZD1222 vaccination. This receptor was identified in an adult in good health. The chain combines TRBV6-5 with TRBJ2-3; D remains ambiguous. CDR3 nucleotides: TGTGCCAGCAGTTCCCCGAAGTCCCCCACAGATACGCAGTATTTT. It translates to CASSSPKSPTDTQYF.